This note documents a single T cell receptor beta chain sequence. Its antigen is unidentified. The same CDR3 can be traced to other DNA sequences in this sample. Every bit of the isolated RNA underwent reverse transcription, so sequencing read expressed TCRB transcripts. Regulatory, naive and central memory T cell samples averaged about 3.57 million reads. The data were produced by immunoSEQ multiplex PCR, yet TCRdb's version contains in-frame clones alone and is incomplete. This table has roughly 130,000 clones, around a tenth appearing once. This record comes from a study of beta chain features in type 1 diabetes. Findings of the study overall: Cells expressing TCR highly could be over-represented by cDNA sequencing. More deletions and fewer insertions at VDJ junctions were found in patients with type 1 diabetes.

By way of CD45RO/CCR7/CD25/CD127/CD95/CD27, the CD4+ regulatory, stem cell-like memory, central memory and naive cells were sorted. The sequencing input was central memory CD4+ T cells from blood. This clonotype was sampled from a man younger than 35 in good health.

The CDR3 is CSARDTYEQYF. The CDR3 DNA is TGCAGTGCTAGAGATACCTACGAGCAGTACTTC. This chain joins TRBV20-1 and TRBJ2-7, with D uncertain. Deletions cut 0 bases from V and 2 bases from J, with 2 bases between. Germline V gene sequence: CDR1 DFQATT, CDR2 SNEGSKA (reference sequence). The CDR3 runs 11 residues.